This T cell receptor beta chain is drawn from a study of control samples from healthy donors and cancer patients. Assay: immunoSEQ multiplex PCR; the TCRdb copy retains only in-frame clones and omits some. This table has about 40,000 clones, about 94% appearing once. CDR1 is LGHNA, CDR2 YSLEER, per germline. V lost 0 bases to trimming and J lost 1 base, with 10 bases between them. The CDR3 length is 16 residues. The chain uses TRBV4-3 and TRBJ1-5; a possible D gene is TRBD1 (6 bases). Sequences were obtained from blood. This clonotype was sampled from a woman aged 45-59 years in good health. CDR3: CASSQDSDRSNQPQHF. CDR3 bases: TGCGCCAGCAGCCAAGATTCGGACAGAAGCAATCAGCCCCAGCATTTT.